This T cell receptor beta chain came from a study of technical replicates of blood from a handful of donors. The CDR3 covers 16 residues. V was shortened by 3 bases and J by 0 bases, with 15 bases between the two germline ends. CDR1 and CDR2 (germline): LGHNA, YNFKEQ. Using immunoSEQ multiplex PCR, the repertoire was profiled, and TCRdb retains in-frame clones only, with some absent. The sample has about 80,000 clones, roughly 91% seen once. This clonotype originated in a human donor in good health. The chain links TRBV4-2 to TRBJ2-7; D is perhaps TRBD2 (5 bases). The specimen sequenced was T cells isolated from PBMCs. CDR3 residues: CASSQESGLSSYEQYF. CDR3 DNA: TGTGCCAGCAGCCAGGAGAGCGGACTGAGCTCCTACGAGCAGTACTTC.